The sequence of this T cell receptor beta chain was determined in a study of cytotoxic CD8 clonotypes in ibrutinib-treated CLL. Study summary: The average sample held roughly 250,000 productive templates and 75,000 to 100,000 productive rearrangements.

The table came from immunoSEQ multiplex PCR; TCRdb's copy has only in-frame clones and leaves some out. In the table there are around 140,000 clones, 70% to 80% of which are singletons. Germline values: CDR1 SGHVS, CDR2 FNYEAQ. The CDR3 loop spans 16 amino acids. Trimming cost V 1 base and J 4 bases; bases outside gene matches: 4. Sequenced material: PBMCs, taken after 24 months of ibrutinib treatment. V is TRBV7-6 and J is TRBJ2-5; the match to TRBD2 covers 12 bases. The TCR originated in a human donor with chronic lymphocytic leukemia. CDR3 nucleotides: TGTGCCAGCAGCTTAGGGACGACTAGCGGGGGAGAGACCCAGTACTTC. Its translation is CASSLGTTSGGETQYF.